The T cell receptor (beta chain) described here comes from a study of T cell changes during pregnancy in multiple sclerosis. Assay used: immunoSEQ multiplex PCR; TCRdb lists only in-frame clones, some missing. The repertoire holds 65,000 to 95,000 clones, with about 88% as singletons. Looked up from germline, CDR1 is SGDLS and CDR2 is YYNGEE. The length of the CDR3 is 12 residues. Trimming took off 5 bases at V and 7 bases at J, with 12 bases between the two ends. Sequenced here: peripheral blood, sampled before pregnancy. The chain links TRBV9 to TRBJ1-2; D may be TRBD1 (6 bases). The receptor comes from a female donor with multiple sclerosis, enrolled in a pregnancy study. The CDR3 loop reads CASRQGTGGYTF. The CDR3 DNA reads as TGTGCCAGCAGACAGGGTACGGGTGGCTACACCTTC.